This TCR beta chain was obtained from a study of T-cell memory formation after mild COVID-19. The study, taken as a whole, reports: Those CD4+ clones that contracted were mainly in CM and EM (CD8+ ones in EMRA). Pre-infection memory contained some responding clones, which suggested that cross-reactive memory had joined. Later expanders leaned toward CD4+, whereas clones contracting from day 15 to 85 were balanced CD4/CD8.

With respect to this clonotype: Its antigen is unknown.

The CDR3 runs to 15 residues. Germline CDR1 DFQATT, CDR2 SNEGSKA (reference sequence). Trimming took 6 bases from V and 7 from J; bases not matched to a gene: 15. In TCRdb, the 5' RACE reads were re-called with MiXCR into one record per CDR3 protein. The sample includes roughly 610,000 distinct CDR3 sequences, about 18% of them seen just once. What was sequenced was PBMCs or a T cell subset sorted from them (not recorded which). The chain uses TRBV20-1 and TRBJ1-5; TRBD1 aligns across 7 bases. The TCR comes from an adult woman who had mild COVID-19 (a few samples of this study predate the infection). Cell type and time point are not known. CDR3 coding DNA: TGCAGTGCCCTTGCCGACAGGGTGCTAGGCCAGCCCCAGCATTTT. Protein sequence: CSALADRVLGQPQHF.